This T cell receptor beta chain was profiled in a study of glioma-infiltrating T cells. In this sample, this clonotype turned up many times. Its antigen is as yet unknown. The iRepertoire nested amplicon-rescue multiplex PCR amplified TCR alpha and beta CDR3s from RNA. One-step reverse transcription and amplification started from about 100-400 ng of tissue mRNA or PBMC total RNA. Each CDR3 protein gets one entry after TCRdb re-called the multiplex PCR reads with MiXCR. Of about 190,000 distinct CDR3 sequences detected, more than 25% appear once; the ten largest clones hold around 20%. Broader study findings: Non-neoplastic patients had below-expected tissue-blood divergence, while all gliomas exceeded expectation. CDR3 overlap between tissue and blood was very small.

The length of the CDR3 is 14 residues. The V gene lost 3 bases and the J gene lost 2 bases, with 11 bases spanning the gap. The J gene is TRBJ2-7, the V gene TRBV12-3 or TRBV12-4; D remains ambiguous. The sequence was collected from a human donor with low-grade glioma or glioblastoma, undergoing nonglioma brain surgery, or in good health (not recorded which). Material for sequencing was glioma tissue, nonneoplastic brain tissue, or PBMCs (not recorded which). CDR3 nucleotide sequence: TGTGCCAGCAGTTTGACTGCGGAAACCTACGAGCAGTACTTC. The encoded protein is CASSLTAETYEQYF.